The clone carrying this T cell receptor beta chain was counted a few times. The sample comes from a study of identical twins. Per the germline V gene, CDR1 is SGHTA and CDR2 is FQGNSA. The CDR3 length is 13 residues. Trimming removed 1 base from V and 7 bases from J, with 7 bases in between. MiXCR, applied by TCRdb to the 5' RACE reads, yields one record per CDR3 protein. The sample records about 530,000 distinct CDR3 sequences, 20% to 25% being singletons. These same data were also listed under a study on yellow fever vaccine responses in identical twins.

The rearrangement uses TRBV7-2 and TRBJ2-2; D unclear. The specimen was CD4+ T cells sorted from blood. The clonotype comes from a woman aged 18 to 35 in good health. CDR3 sequence: CASSLGRGGELFF. CDR3 sequence (DNA): TGTGCCAGCAGCTTAGGGAGAGGCGGGGAGCTGTTTTTT.